This is a list of T cell receptor beta chains from one sample in a study of blood T cell repertoires in COVID-19. The data were produced by immunoSEQ multiplex PCR, yet TCRdb's version contains in-frame clones alone and is incomplete. The table includes approximately 120,000 clones, about 85% detected once. Input material: peripheral blood. The receptors derive from a woman older than 75 with COVID-19, enrolled during active disease. The CDR3 runs from the conserved cysteine through the conserved F or W. A D gene is named only where the DNA matches it firmly. Rows give clone size only sometimes, using once, few, many, or a class for an expanded clone.

>TRBJ2-4|TRBV4-2|-|-
CASSQGEGDIQYF
TGTGCCAGCAGCCAAGGGGAGGGGGACATTCAGTACTTC
>TRBJ2-5|TRBV12-3/TRBV12-4|-|-
CASSRQVLETQYF
TGTGCCAGCAGCCGACAGGTTTTGGAGACCCAGTACTTC
>TRBJ2-3|TRBV2|-|-
CASRGGGAHTQYF
TGTGCCAGCAGGGGAGGTGGGGCGCATACGCAGTATTTT
>TRBJ1-6|TRBV10-3|TRBD1|-
CASRQGLDSPLHF
TGTGCCTCGAGACAGGGACTCGATTCACCCCTCCACTTT
>TRBJ1-5|TRBV15|TRBD1|-
CATSRGDRTSNQPQHF
TGTGCCACCAGCAGGGGGGACAGGACTAGCAATCAGCCCCAGCATTTT
>TRBJ2-1|TRBV3-1/TRBV3-2|TRBD1|-
CASSSGTGGYEQFF
TGTGCCAGCAGCTCCGGGACAGGGGGCTATGAGCAGTTCTTC
>TRBJ2-5|TRBV7-8|-|-
CASRQATTQETQYF
TGTGCCAGCAGACAGGCGACAACACAAGAGACCCAGTACTTC
>TRBJ1-3|TRBV9|-|-
CASSVSSGNTIYF
TGTGCCAGCAGCGTTAGTTCTGGAAACACCATATATTTT
>TRBJ1-4|TRBV5-1|-|once
CASSVGLQATNEKLFF
TGCGCCAGCAGCGTCGGCCTACAGGCAACTAATGAAAAACTGTTTTTT
>TRBJ2-7|TRBV19|TRBD2|-
CASSIVVAGSLYEQYF
TGTGCCAGTAGTATAGTGGTAGCGGGATCACTCTACGAGCAGTACTTC